This TCR beta chain appears in the sequencing data of a study of T-cell memory formation after mild COVID-19. This clonotype has more than one count but fewer than ten. Antigen specificity is unknown. Findings of the study overall: While clones contracting from day 15 to 85 were balanced between CD4 and CD8, later expanders leaned CD4+. There were some responding clones in pre-infection memory, which suggested that cross-reactive memory had joined. Clones that contracted clustered mainly in CM and EM if CD4+ and in EMRA if CD8+.

MiXCR, run by TCRdb on the 5' RACE reads, gives a single entry per CDR3 protein. This table holds approximately 440,000 distinct CDR3 sequences, around 18% found once. The CDR3 contains 15 residues. Trimming pared 3 bases from V and 0 bases from J, leaving 9 bases between. From germline, CDR1 is MRHNA and CDR2 SNTAGT. Sequenced sample: PBMCs or a T cell subset sorted from them (not recorded which). This TCR was recovered from an adult woman who had mild COVID-19 (a few samples of this study predate the infection). Cell type and time point are not known. The chain has TRBV6-4 and TRBJ1-5; D gene unclear. The CDR3 DNA follows: TGTGCCAGCAGTGATCGGCAGTATAGCAATCAGCCCCAGCATTTT. Its protein is CASSDRQYSNQPQHF.